The entry that follows covers one TCR beta chain sequence. The antigen remains undetermined. This specimen belongs to a study of CD8+ T cells in alopecia areata. Study-wide findings and caveats: Under tofacitinib, fewer expanded CD8+ clones appeared among the top 100 scalp clones. While patients received tofacitinib, many expanded lesional clones remained present in scalp and blood.

Per the germline V gene, CDR1 is SEHNR and CDR2 is FQNEAQ (reference sequence). The V end was cut by 1 base, the J end by 2 bases, with 12 bases between. The CDR3 spans 15 residues. Extraction of RNA preceded its reverse transcription into cDNA, which served as the sequencing template. The assay was immunoSEQ multiplex PCR, and TCRdb's table has in-frame clones only and misses some. The table has about 300,000 clones, over 45% seen once. Indicated treatment: oral pan-JAK inhibitor, 5-10 mg twice daily. From alopecia areata patients, lesional scalp punch biopsies and peripheral blood were collected. This clonotype originated in a human donor with alopecia areata. Material: CD4+ T cells sorted from blood, obtained at week 24, from a patient treated with tofacitinib. This chain connects TRBV7-9 to TRBJ2-7; D is uncertain. CDR3 amino acids: CASSLEATPTYEQYF. The CDR3 DNA follows: TGTGCCAGCAGCTTAGAGGCAACCCCGACCTACGAGCAGTACTTC.